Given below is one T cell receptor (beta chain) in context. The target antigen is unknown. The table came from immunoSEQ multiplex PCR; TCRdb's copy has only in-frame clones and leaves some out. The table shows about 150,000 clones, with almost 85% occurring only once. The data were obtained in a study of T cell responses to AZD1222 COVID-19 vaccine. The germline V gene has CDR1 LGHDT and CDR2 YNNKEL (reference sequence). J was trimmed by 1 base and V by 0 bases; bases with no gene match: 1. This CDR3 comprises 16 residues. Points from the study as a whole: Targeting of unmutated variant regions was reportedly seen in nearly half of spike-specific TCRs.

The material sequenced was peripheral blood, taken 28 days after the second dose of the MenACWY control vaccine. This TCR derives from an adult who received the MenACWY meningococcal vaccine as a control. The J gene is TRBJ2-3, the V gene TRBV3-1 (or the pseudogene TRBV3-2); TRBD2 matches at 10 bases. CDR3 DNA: TGTGCCAGCAGCCAAGATGGACTAGCGGGCACAGATACGCAGTATTTT. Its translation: CASSQDGLAGTDTQYF.